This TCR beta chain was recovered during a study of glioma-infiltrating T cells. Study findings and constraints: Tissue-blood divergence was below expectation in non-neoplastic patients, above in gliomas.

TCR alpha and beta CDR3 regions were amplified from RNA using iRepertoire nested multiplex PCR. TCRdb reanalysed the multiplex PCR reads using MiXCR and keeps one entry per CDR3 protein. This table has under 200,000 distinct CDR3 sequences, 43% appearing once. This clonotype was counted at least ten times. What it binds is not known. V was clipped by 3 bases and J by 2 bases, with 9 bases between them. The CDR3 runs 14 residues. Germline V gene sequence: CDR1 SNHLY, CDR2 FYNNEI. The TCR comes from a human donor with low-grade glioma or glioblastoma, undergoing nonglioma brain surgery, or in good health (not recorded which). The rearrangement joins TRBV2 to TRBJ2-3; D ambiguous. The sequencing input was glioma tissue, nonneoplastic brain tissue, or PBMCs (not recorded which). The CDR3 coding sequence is TGTGCCAGCAGTGAGGTTAGGACCACAGATACGCAGTATTTT. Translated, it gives CASSEVRTTDTQYF.